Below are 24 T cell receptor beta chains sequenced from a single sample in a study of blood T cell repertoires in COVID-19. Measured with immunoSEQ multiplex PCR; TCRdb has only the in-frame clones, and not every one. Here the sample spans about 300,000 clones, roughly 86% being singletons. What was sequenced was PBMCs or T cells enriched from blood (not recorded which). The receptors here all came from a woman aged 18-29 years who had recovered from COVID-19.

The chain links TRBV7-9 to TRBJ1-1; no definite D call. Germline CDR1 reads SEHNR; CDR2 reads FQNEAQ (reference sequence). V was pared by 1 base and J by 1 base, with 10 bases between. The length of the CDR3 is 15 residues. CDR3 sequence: CASSLEGLRNTEAFF. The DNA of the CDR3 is TGTGCCAGCAGCTTAGAAGGACTGAGGAACACTGAAGCTTTCTTT.

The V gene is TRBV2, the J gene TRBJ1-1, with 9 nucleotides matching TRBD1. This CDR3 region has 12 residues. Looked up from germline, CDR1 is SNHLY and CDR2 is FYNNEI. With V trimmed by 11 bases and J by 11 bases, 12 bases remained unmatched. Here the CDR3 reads CACTGGGVVAFF. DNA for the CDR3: TGTGCCTGTACAGGGGGCGGCGTGGTGGCTTTCTTT.

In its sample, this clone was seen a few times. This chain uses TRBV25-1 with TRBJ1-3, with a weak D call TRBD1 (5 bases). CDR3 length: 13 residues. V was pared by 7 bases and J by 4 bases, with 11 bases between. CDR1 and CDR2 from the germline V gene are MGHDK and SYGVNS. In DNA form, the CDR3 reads TGTGCCAGCAAAGAAGGGGCAGGAAACACCATATATTTT. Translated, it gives CASKEGAGNTIYF.

CDR3 in amino acids: CASRGTSDEQYF. For the CDR3, the DNA is TGCGCCAGCAGGGGTACTAGCGACGAGCAGTACTTC. This chain uses TRBV10-1 with TRBJ2-7; 7 bases line up with TRBD2. The CDR3 loop spans 12 amino acids. The germline CDR1 and CDR2 sequences are WNHNN and SYGVQD (reference sequence). V was pared by 6 bases and J by 5 bases, with 4 bases of the junction left unmatched.

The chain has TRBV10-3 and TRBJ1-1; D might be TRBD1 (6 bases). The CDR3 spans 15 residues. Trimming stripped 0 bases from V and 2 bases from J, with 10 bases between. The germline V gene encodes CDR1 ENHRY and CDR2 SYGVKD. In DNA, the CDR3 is TGTGCCATCAGTGAGTCGTTAGGGGGAAACACTGAAGCTTTCTTT. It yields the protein CAISESLGGNTEAFF.

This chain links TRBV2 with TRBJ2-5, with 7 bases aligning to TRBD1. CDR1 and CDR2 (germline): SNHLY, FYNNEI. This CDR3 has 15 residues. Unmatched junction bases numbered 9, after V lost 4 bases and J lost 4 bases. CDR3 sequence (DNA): TGTGCCAGCAGTGTAACAGGGGTGGGGACAGAGACCCAGTACTTC. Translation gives CASSVTGVGTETQYF. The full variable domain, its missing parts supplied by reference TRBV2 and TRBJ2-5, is EPEVTQTPSHQVTQMGQEVILRCVPISNHLYFYWYRQILGQKVEFLVSFYNNEISEKSEIFDDQFSVERPDGSNFTLKIRSTKLEDSAMYFCASSVTGVGTETQYFGPGTRLLVL.

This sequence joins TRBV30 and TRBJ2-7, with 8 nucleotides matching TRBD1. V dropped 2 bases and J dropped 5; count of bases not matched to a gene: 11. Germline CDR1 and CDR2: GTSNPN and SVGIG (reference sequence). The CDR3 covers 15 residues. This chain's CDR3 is CAWSSLGTGYDEQYF. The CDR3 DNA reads TGTGCCTGGAGTTCACTCGGGACAGGATATGACGAGCAGTACTTC.

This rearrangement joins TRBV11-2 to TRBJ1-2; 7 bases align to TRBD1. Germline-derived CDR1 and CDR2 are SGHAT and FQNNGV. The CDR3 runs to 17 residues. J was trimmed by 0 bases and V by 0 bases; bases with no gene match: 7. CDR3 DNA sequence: TGTGCCAGCAGCTTAGACCTGGGACAGCTCTCTAACTATGGCTACACCTTC. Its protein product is CASSLDLGQLSNYGYTF.

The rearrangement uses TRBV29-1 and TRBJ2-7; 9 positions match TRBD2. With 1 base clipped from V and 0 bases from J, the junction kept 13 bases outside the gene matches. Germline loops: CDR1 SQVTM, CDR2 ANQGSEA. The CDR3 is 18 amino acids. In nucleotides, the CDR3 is TGCAGCGTTGAAGGGGAGGCGGGAGGGTACCTCAGCTCCTACGAGCAGTACTTC. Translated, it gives CSVEGEAGGYLSSYEQYF.

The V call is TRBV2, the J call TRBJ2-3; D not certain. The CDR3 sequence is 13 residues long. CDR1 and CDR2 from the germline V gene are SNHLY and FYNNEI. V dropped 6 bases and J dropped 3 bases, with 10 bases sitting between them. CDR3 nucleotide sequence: TGTGCCAGCAGGGAACTTCAGACAGATACGCAGTATTTT. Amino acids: CASRELQTDTQYF.

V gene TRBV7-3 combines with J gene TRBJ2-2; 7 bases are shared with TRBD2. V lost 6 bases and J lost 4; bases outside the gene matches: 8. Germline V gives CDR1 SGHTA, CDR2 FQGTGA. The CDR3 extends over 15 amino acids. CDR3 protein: CASSPQRESTGELFF. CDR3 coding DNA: TGTGCCAGCAGTCCCCAGCGGGAATCCACCGGGGAGCTGTTTTTT.

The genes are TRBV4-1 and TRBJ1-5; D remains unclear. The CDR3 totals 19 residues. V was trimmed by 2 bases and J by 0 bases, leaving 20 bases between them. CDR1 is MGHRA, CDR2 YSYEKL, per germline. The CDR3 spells CASSQYHQSEYYSNQPQHF. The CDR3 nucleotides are TGCGCCAGCAGCCAATACCACCAGTCAGAATATTATAGCAATCAGCCCCAGCATTTT.

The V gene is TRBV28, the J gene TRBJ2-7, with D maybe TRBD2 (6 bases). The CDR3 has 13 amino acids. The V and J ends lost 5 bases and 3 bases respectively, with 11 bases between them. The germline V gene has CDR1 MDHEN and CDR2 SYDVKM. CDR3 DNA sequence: TGTGCCAGCAGTAAGGGACTGAGCTACGAGCAGTACTTC. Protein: CASSKGLSYEQYF.

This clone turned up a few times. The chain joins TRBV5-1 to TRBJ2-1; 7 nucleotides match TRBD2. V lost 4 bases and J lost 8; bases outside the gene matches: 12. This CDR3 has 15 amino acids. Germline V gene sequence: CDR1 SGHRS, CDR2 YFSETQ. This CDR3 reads CASSRGSAMVDEQFF. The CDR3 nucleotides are TGCGCCAGCAGCCGCGGGAGCGCCATGGTCGATGAGCAGTTCTTC. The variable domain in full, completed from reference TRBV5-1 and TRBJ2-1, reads KAGVTQTPRYLIKTRGQQVTLSCSPISGHRSVSWYQQTPGQGLQFLFEYFSETQRNKGNFPGRFSGRQFSNSRSEMNVSTLELGDSALYLCASSRGSAMVDEQFFGPGTRLTVL.

The CDR3 DNA reads as TGTGCCAGCAGTTCTCCAGGCTACCCAAACAATGAGCAGTTCTTC. Protein sequence: CASSSPGYPNNEQFF. This chain connects TRBV11-2 to TRBJ2-1; no definite D call. The V and J ends lost 6 bases and 5 bases respectively, with 17 bases between them. The CDR3 runs to 15 residues. Germline V gives CDR1 SGHAT, CDR2 FQNNGV.

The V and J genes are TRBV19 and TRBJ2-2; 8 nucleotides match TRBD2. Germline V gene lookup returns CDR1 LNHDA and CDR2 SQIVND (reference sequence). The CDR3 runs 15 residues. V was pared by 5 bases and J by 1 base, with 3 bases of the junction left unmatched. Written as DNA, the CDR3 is TGTGCCAGTAGTGTTAGCGGGGTGAACACCGGGGAGCTGTTTTTT. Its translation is CASSVSGVNTGELFF.

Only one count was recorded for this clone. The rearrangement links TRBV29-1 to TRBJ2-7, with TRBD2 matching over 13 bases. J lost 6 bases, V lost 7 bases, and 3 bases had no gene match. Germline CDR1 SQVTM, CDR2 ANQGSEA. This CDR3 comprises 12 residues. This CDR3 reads CSAGTSGTEQYF. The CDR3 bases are TGCAGCGCCGGGACTAGCGGGACCGAGCAGTACTTC.

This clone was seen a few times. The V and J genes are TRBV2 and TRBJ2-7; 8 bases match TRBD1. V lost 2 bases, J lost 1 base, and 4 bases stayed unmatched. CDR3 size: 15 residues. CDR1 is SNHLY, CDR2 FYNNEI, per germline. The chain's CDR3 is CASSERWTGSYEQYF. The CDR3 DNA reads TGTGCCAGCAGTGAAAGGTGGACAGGGTCCTACGAGCAGTACTTC. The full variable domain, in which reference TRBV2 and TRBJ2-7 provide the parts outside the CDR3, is EPEVTQTPSHQVTQMGQEVILRCVPISNHLYFYWYRQILGQKVEFLVSFYNNEISEKSEIFDDQFSVERPDGSNFTLKIRSTKLEDSAMYFCASSERWTGSYEQYFGPGTRLTVT.

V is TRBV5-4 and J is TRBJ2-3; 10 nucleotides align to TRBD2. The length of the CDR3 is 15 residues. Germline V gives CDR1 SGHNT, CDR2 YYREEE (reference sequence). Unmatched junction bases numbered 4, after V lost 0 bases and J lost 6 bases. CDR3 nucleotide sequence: TGTGCCAGCAGCTTGGGGTATAGCGGGAGGGATACGCAGTATTTT. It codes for CASSLGYSGRDTQYF.

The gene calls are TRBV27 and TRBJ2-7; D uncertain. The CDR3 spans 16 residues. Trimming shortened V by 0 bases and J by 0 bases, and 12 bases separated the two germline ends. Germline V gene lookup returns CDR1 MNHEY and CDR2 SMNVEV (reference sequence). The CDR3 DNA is TGTGCCAGCAGTTTATCGGTGGCAGTACCCTCCTACGAGCAGTACTTC. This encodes CASSLSVAVPSYEQYF.

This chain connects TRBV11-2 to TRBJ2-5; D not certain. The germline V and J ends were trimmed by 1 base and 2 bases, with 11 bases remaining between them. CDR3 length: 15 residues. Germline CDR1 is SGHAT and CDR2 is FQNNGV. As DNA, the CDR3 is TGTGCCAGCAGCTTAGGGGTAGCCCAACAAGAGACCCAGTACTTC. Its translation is CASSLGVAQQETQYF. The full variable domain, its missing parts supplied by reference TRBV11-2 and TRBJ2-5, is EAGVAQSPRYKIIEKRQSVAFWCNPISGHATLYWYQQILGQGPKLLIQFQNNGVVDDSQLPKDRFSAERLKGVDSTLKIQPAKLEDSAVYLCASSLGVAQQETQYFGPGTRLLVL.

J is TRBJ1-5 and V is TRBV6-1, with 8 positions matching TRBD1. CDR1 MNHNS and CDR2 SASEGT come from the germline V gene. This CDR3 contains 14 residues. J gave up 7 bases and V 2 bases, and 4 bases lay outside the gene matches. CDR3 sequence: CASSEQGAGQPQHF. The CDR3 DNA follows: TGTGCCAGCAGTGAACAGGGGGCTGGGCAGCCCCAGCATTTT.

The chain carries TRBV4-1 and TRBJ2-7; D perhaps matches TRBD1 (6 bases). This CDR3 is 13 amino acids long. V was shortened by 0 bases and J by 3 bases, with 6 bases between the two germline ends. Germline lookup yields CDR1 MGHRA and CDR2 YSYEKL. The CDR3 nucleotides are TGCGCCAGCAGCCAAGAAGGGGGCTACGAGCAGTACTTC. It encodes CASSQEGGYEQYF.

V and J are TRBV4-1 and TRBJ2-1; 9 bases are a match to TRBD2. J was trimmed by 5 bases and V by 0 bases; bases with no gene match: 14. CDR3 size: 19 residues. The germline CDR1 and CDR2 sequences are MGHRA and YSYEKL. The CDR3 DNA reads TGCGCCAGCAGCCAAGATCCACCCCTCGCGGGAGGGCCCCACAATGAGCAGTTCTTC. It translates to CASSQDPPLAGGPHNEQFF.